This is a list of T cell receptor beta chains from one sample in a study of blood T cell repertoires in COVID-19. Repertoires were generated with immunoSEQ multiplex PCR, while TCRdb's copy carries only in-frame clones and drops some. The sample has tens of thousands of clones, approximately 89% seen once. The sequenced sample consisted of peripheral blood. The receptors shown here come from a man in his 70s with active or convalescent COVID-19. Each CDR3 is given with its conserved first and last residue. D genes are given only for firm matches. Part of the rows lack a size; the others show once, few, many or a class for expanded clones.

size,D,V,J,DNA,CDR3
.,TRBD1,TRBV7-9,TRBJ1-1,TGTGCCACCCGAATGGGGACAGGGAGGAGCACTGAAGCTTTCTTT,CATRMGTGRSTEAFF
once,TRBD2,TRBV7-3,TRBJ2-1,TGTGCCAGCAGCTTACCTAGCGGCCACTCCTACAATGAGCAGTTCTTC,CASSLPSGHSYNEQFF
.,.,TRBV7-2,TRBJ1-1,TGTGCCAGCAGCTTAGTAGCCCGACAGCGAGAAGCTTTCTTT,CASSLVARQREAFF
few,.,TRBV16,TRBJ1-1,TGTGCCAGCAGCCCAGAAAGTCGGAACACTGAAGCTTTCTTT,CASSPESRNTEAFF
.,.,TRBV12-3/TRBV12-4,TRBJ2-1,TGTGCCAGCAGTTTAGCAGGGGGTGAGCAGTTCTTC,CASSLAGGEQFF
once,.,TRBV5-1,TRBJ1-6,TGCGCCAGCAGCGGGGAGGGGGGTAATTCACCCCTCCACTTT,CASSGEGGNSPLHF
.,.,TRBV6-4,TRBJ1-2,TGTGCCAGCAGTGCCCCCGGGGGGACGGCTAACTATGGCTACACCTTC,CASSAPGGTANYGYTF
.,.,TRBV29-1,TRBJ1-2,TGCAGCGTTGTGGGGTCTGACAGAAACTATGGCTACACCTTC,CSVVGSDRNYGYTF
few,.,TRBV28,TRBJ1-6,TGTGCCAGCAGTGCGGGGGTCAGTAGGTATAAAACATCACCCCTCCACTTT,CASSAGVSRYKTSPLHF
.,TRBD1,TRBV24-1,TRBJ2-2,TGTGCCACCAGTGATTTGCAAGGTCGCCGACAGGGTCTAACCGGGGAGCTGTTTTTT,CATSDLQGRRQGLTGELFF
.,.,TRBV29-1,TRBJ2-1,TGCAGCGTTAGAAGGGGAAATGAGCAGTTCTTC,CSVRRGNEQFF
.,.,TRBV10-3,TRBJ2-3,TGTGCCATCAGTGGAGTCAGGAGGACAGATACGCAGTATTTT,CAISGVRRTDTQYF
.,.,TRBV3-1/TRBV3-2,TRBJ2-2,TGTGCCAGCAGCCGTTTATCGGCCGGGGAGCTGTTTTTT,CASSRLSAGELFF
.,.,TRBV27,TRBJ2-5,TGTGCCAGCAGTTTATATCGGGGGGAGACCCAGTACTTC,CASSLYRGETQYF
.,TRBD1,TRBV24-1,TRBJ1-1,TGTGCCACCAGTGATCCAAGAACAGGGGAAACTGAAGCTTTCTTT,CATSDPRTGETEAFF
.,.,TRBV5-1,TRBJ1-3,TGCGCCAGCAGCTTGGCGGGAAGGGGGTCTGGAAACACCATATATTTT,CASSLAGRGSGNTIYF
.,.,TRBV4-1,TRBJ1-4,TGCGCCAGCAGCCCCGCCCAGTATGCAACTAATGAAAAACTGTTTTTT,CASSPAQYATNEKLFF
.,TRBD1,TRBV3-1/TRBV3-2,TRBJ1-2,TGTGCCAGCAGCCAGGGGACAGGTCGTGGCTACACCTTC,CASSQGTGRGYTF
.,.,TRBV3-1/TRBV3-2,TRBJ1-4,TGTGCCAGCAGCCAAGATCGGAGCAGTTTGGCAGAAAAACTGTTTTTT,CASSQDRSSLAEKLFF
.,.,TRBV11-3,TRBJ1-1,TGTGCCAGCAGTATACAGGGCGGAAACACTGAAGCTTTCTTT,CASSIQGGNTEAFF